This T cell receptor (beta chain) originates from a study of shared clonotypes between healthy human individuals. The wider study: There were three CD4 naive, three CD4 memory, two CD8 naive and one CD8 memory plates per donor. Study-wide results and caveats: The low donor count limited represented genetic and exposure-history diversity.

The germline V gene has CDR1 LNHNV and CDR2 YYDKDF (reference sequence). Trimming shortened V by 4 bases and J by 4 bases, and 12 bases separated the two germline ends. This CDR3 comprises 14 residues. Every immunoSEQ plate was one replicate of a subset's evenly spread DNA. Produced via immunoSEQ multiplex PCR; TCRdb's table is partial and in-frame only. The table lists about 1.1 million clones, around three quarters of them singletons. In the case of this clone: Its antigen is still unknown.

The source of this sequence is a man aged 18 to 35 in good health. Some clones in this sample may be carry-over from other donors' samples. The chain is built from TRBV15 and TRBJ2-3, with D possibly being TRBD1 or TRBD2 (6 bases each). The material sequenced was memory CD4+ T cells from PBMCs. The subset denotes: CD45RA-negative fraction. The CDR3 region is CATSTRRGSDTQYF. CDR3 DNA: TGTGCCACCAGCACCAGGAGGGGGTCAGATACGCAGTATTTT. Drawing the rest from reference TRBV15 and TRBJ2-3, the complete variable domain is DAMVIQNPRYQVTQFGKPVTLSCSQTLNHNVMYWYQQKSSQAPKLLFHYYDKDFNNEADTPDNFQSRRPNTSFCFLDIRSPGLGDTAMYLCATSTRRGSDTQYFGPGTRLTVL.